The text below deals with one T cell receptor beta chain. CDR1 is MGHRA, CDR2 YSYEKL, per germline. The CDR3 is 13 residues long. Trimming left V 2 bases short and J 4 bases short, with 9 bases between. The data belong to a study of identifying expanded T cells in peripheral blood. The method was immunoSEQ multiplex PCR; TCRdb's version includes in-frame clones alone and lacks a portion of them. The repertoire holds about 58,000 clones, with approximately 89% as singletons. The V gene is TRBV4-1, the J gene TRBJ2-7; no clear D gene. The TCR was taken from a person between 18 and 75 years old in good health. Source material: blood. The CDR3 coding sequence is TGCGCCAGCAGCCAATTCGACGGATACGAGCAGTACTTC. It is translated as CASSQFDGYEQYF.